Listed below are T cell receptor beta chains from one sample, sequenced in a study of cytomegalovirus exposure and HLA in healthy donors. Clones were sequenced by immunoSEQ multiplex PCR, and TCRdb holds only the in-frame ones, with some missing. The sample holds fewer than 150,000 clones, less than 80% seen once. The sample consisted of PBMCs. All receptors come from a woman aged 45-60 years in good health and CMV-seropositive. The CDR3 runs from the conserved cysteine through the conserved F or W. A D gene is named only where the DNA matches it firmly. Not all rows give a size; the values are once, few, many and, for expanded clones, a class.

j_gene: TRBJ2-2; len: 13; d_gene: -; v_gene: TRBV10-3; abundance: once; CDR3aa: CAISPGQTGELFF; CDR3nt: TGTGCCATCAGCCCCGGACAGACCGGGGAGCTGTTTTTT
j_gene: TRBJ2-7; len: 12; d_gene: TRBD2; v_gene: TRBV7-2; abundance: -; CDR3aa: CASRLAGDEQYF; CDR3nt: TGTGCCAGCAGACTTGCGGGAGACGAGCAGTACTTC
j_gene: TRBJ2-7; len: 14; d_gene: TRBD1; v_gene: TRBV29-1; abundance: -; CDR3aa: CSVAGTGSSYEQYF; CDR3nt: TGCAGCGTTGCAGGGACAGGGTCGTCCTACGAGCAGTACTTC
j_gene: TRBJ1-5; len: 14; d_gene: -; v_gene: TRBV6-1; abundance: -; CDR3aa: CASSEARGYQPQHF; CDR3nt: TGTGCCAGCAGTGAAGCTAGGGGGTATCAGCCCCAGCATTTT
j_gene: TRBJ2-5; len: 12; d_gene: -; v_gene: TRBV28; abundance: -; CDR3aa: CASSLFSETQYF; CDR3nt: TGTGCCAGCAGTTTATTCAGTGAGACCCAGTACTTC
j_gene: TRBJ1-1; len: 15; d_gene: -; v_gene: TRBV4-3; abundance: -; CDR3aa: CASSLIVAADTEAFF; CDR3nt: TGCGCCAGCAGCCTGATAGTTGCGGCTGACACTGAAGCTTTCTTT
j_gene: TRBJ1-4; len: 15; d_gene: -; v_gene: TRBV9; abundance: -; CDR3aa: CASSARGSISEKLFF; CDR3nt: TGTGCCAGCAGCGCCAGGGGTTCAATAAGTGAAAAACTGTTTTTT
j_gene: TRBJ1-6; len: 15; d_gene: TRBD1; v_gene: TRBV5-1; abundance: -; CDR3aa: CASSLGGQTHSPLHF; CDR3nt: TGCGCCAGCAGCTTGGGGGGACAGACCCATTCACCCCTCCACTTT
j_gene: TRBJ1-5; len: 17; d_gene: -; v_gene: TRBV7-8; abundance: -; CDR3aa: CASSLALGGESNQPQHF; CDR3nt: TGTGCCAGCAGCTTAGCGCTAGGGGGGGAAAGCAATCAGCCCCAGCATTTT
j_gene: TRBJ2-5; len: 13; d_gene: -; v_gene: TRBV27; abundance: -; CDR3aa: CASRSAGEETQYF; CDR3nt: TGTGCCAGCAGATCGGCAGGCGAAGAGACCCAGTACTTC
j_gene: TRBJ2-7; len: 15; d_gene: -; v_gene: TRBV4-3; abundance: -; CDR3aa: CASSQEQGSSYEQYF; CDR3nt: TGCGCCAGCAGCCAAGAACAGGGCAGCTCCTACGAGCAGTACTTC
j_gene: TRBJ2-3; len: 14; d_gene: TRBD1; v_gene: TRBV10-3; abundance: -; CDR3aa: CAISAGQGSDTQYF; CDR3nt: TGTGCCATCTCAGCTGGACAGGGGTCAGATACGCAGTATTTT
j_gene: TRBJ2-3; len: 15; d_gene: TRBD1; v_gene: TRBV7-7; abundance: -; CDR3aa: CASSQTGGITDTQYF; CDR3nt: TGTGCCAGCAGCCAGACAGGGGGTATCACAGATACGCAGTATTTT
j_gene: TRBJ2-7; len: 15; d_gene: TRBD1; v_gene: TRBV5-4; abundance: -; CDR3aa: CASSLDRVGTYEQYF; CDR3nt: TGTGCCAGCAGCCTCGACAGGGTCGGAACCTACGAGCAGTACTTC
j_gene: TRBJ1-2; len: 16; d_gene: TRBD1; v_gene: TRBV7-2; abundance: -; CDR3aa: CASSSAGTVINYGYTF; CDR3nt: TGTGCCAGCAGCTCAGCCGGGACAGTTATCAACTATGGCTACACCTTC
j_gene: TRBJ2-7; len: 17; d_gene: -; v_gene: TRBV10-3; abundance: few; CDR3aa: CAISEPGNKPLSYEQYF; CDR3nt: TGTGCCATCAGTGAGCCCGGGAACAAACCACTCTCCTACGAGCAGTACTTC
j_gene: TRBJ2-4; len: 15; d_gene: TRBD1; v_gene: TRBV6-5; abundance: -; CDR3aa: CASSHRDSTKNIQYF; CDR3nt: TGTGCCAGCAGTCACCGGGACAGCACCAAGAACATTCAGTACTTC
j_gene: TRBJ2-7; len: 14; d_gene: -; v_gene: TRBV6-6; abundance: few; CDR3aa: CASSPQSRGHEQYF; CDR3nt: TGTGCCAGCAGTCCACAGAGCAGGGGCCACGAGCAGTACTTC